Following are 26 T cell receptor beta chains from one sample sequenced in a study of shared clonotypes between healthy human individuals. TCRdb's copy holds only in-frame clones and misses some; the assay was immunoSEQ multiplex PCR. Among around 1 million clones listed, 76% were seen once. Specimen: memory CD4+ T cells sorted from blood. Indicated subset: CD45RA-negative fraction. These receptors were taken from a man between 18 and 29 years old in good health.

The V call is TRBV9, the J call TRBJ2-1, with D possibly being TRBD2 (5 bases). Trimming left V 4 bases short and J 7 bases short, with 9 bases between. CDR1 is SGDLS and CDR2 is YYNGEE in the germline V gene. This CDR3 is built from 12 residues. Here the CDR3 DNA reads TGTGCCAGCAGCACAGAGGGTAATGAGCAGTTCTTC. As protein: CASSTEGNEQFF.

The V gene is TRBV10-1, the J gene TRBJ1-1; 8 bases match TRBD1. The CDR3 extends over 14 amino acids. Per germline, CDR1 WNHNN and CDR2 SYGVQD (reference sequence). V lost 5 bases and J lost 4; bases outside the gene matches: 6. The CDR3 DNA follows: TGCGCCAGCAGTTTAGGACAGGGAAGCACTGAAGCTTTCTTT. This sequence encodes CASSLGQGSTEAFF.

J is TRBJ2-4 and V is TRBV19, with 7 bases lining up with TRBD1. The CDR3 totals 13 residues. Looked up from germline, CDR1 is LNHDA and CDR2 is SQIVND (reference sequence). V dropped 7 bases and J dropped 10; count of bases not matched to a gene: 10. The CDR3: CASTRRTGAIQYF. The CDR3 nucleotides read TGTGCCAGTACTCGGCGGACAGGAGCAATTCAGTACTTC. The full variable domain, its missing parts supplied by reference TRBV19 and TRBJ2-4, is DGGITQSPKYLFRKEGQNVTLSCEQNLNHDAMYWYRQDPGQGLRLIYYSQIVNDFQKGDIAEGYSVSREKKESFPLTVTSAQKNPTAFYLCASTRRTGAIQYFGAGTRLSVL.

Regarding this clone: This specimen includes other DNA sequences encoding the same CDR3. The CDR3 sequence: CASSSGTGRYEQYF. The CDR3 coding sequence is TGTGCCAGCAGCTCCGGGACAGGGAGGTACGAGCAGTACTTC. The rearrangement joins TRBV5-6 to TRBJ2-7, with 9 bases fitting TRBD1. This CDR3 contains 14 residues. Germline CDR1 reads SGHDT; CDR2 reads YYEEEE. Trimming removed 3 bases from V and 4 bases from J; junction bases left unmatched: 5.

This clone was picked up a small number of times. The chain has TRBV16 and TRBJ1-1; D remains unclear. This CDR3 is built from 16 residues. Germline assignment: CDR1 KGHSY and CDR2 FQNENV. V lost 1 base and J 0 bases, leaving 12 bases between the germline ends. In DNA, the CDR3 is TGTGCCAGCAGCCAATGGGCGGGGAACATGAACACTGAAGCTTTCTTT. This sequence encodes CASSQWAGNMNTEAFF.

The J gene is TRBJ2-5, the V gene TRBV5-1; 9 bases align to TRBD1. The V and J ends lost 3 bases and 5 bases, in that order; junction bases with no gene match: 8. Germline-derived CDR1 and CDR2 are SGHRS and YFSETQ. This CDR3 is built from 15 residues. CDR3 residues: CASSSTGTGLETQYF. Written as DNA, the CDR3 is TGCGCCAGCAGCTCAACCGGGACAGGGTTGGAGACCCAGTACTTC.

This clone was detected once. The same CDR3 arises from other DNA sequences in this sample as well. The V and J genes are TRBV19 and TRBJ2-1; 10 bases fit TRBD2. The J segment lost 5 bases and the V segment lost 2 bases, leaving 0 bases of the junction unmatched. The CDR3 spans 14 residues. Germline V lookup: CDR1 LNHDA, CDR2 SQIVND (reference sequence). CDR3 in amino acids: CASSILAGDNEQFF. Written as DNA, the CDR3 is TGTGCCAGTAGTATACTAGCGGGGGACAATGAGCAGTTCTTC.

The rearrangement uses TRBV27 and TRBJ1-2, with TRBD1 matching 7 bases. Trimming took 5 bases from V and 5 from J; bases not matched to a gene: 5. CDR1 MNHEY and CDR2 SMNVEV come from the germline V gene (reference sequence). The CDR3 length is 13 residues. The CDR3 region has the DNA TGTGCCAGCAGTCGGAACAGGGGATATGGCTACACCTTC. This encodes CASSRNRGYGYTF.

This clone was observed a few times. The chain uses TRBV6-5 and TRBJ2-4, with D possibly TRBD1 on 5 matching bases. This CDR3 has 13 amino acids. Germline CDR1 MNHEY, CDR2 SVGAGI. The ends were cut back, 6 bases at V and 6 bases at J, with 12 bases in the middle. CDR3 sequence (DNA): TGTGCCAGCAGCCGAATGGACACAAACATTCAGTACTTC. This sequence encodes CASSRMDTNIQYF.

This rearrangement joins TRBV7-8 to TRBJ1-3; D not certain. Looked up from germline, CDR1 is SGHVS and CDR2 is FQNEAQ. V lost 7 bases to trimming and J lost 4 bases, with 11 bases between them. The CDR3 extends over 13 amino acids. Here the CDR3 reads CASTVDRGNTIYF. The CDR3 nucleotides read TGTGCCAGCACCGTGGACCGAGGAAACACCATATATTTT. Full variable domain (rest looked up from reference TRBV7-8 and TRBJ1-3): GAGVSQSPRYKVAKRGQDVALRCDPISGHVSLFWYQQALGQGPEFLTYFQNEAQLDKSGLPSDRFFAERPEGSVSTLKIQRTQQEDSAVYLCASTVDRGNTIYFGEGSWLTVV.

The chain has TRBV5-4 and TRBJ2-6; TRBD1 matches 9 bases. V lost 3 bases to trimming and J lost 2 bases; unmatched junction nucleotides: 12. CDR3 length: 19 amino acids. Germline loops: CDR1 SGHNT, CDR2 YYREEE (reference sequence). Written as DNA, the CDR3 is TGTGCCAGCAGCTCCCGACTCGGGACAGGGCATGCTGGGGCCAACGTCCTGACTTTC. As protein: CASSSRLGTGHAGANVLTF.

The genes are TRBV27 and TRBJ1-2; D is ambiguous. Germline CDR1 and CDR2: MNHEY and SMNVEV (reference sequence). The V end was cut by 3 bases, the J end by 0 bases, with 5 bases between. The CDR3 extends over 13 amino acids. In DNA form, the CDR3 reads TGTGCCAGCAGTTTGATTGCTAACTATGGCTACACCTTC. It encodes CASSLIANYGYTF.

The chain couples TRBV10-3 to TRBJ2-1; D is undetermined. This CDR3 has 12 residues. Germline V CDR1 and CDR2: ENHRY, SYGVKD. The V and J ends lost 6 bases and 6 bases respectively, with 9 bases between them. The CDR3 loop reads CAIRTSANEQFF. In DNA, the CDR3 is TGTGCCATCAGAACTTCAGCCAATGAGCAGTTCTTC.

This clone was recorded many times. The chain joins TRBV9 to TRBJ2-5, with 12 bases fitting TRBD2. The CDR3 has 16 residues. The germline gives CDR1 SGDLS, CDR2 YYNGEE. V lost 0 bases and J lost 4; bases outside the gene matches: 4. Here the CDR3 DNA reads TGTGCCAGCAGCGTAGGTGCTAGCGGGGGGGTAGAGACCCAGTACTTC. This sequence encodes CASSVGASGGVETQYF.

The chain combines TRBV5-1 with TRBJ1-1, with D possibly matching TRBD1 (5 bases). Trimming removed 6 bases at V and 1 base at J, with 13 bases between. This CDR3 contains 14 residues. The germline V gene has CDR1 SGHRS and CDR2 YFSETQ. CDR3 DNA: TGCGCCAGCACCCACCCCGACAGGAACACTGAAGCTTTCTTT. Translation: CASTHPDRNTEAFF.

In regard to this clone: Other DNA variants within this sample encode the same CDR3. The rearrangement links TRBV5-4 to TRBJ1-2, with D possibly being TRBD1 (5 bases). This CDR3 is built from 13 residues. The germline CDR1 and CDR2 sequences are SGHNT and YYREEE (reference sequence). Trimming removed 0 bases from V and 7 bases from J, with 10 bases in between. The CDR3 DNA reads as TGTGCCAGCAGCTTGGACAGGATTGGTGGCTACACCTTC. Protein sequence: CASSLDRIGGYTF.

The chain recombines TRBV21-1 with TRBJ2-2; the D call TRBD2 from the table was never checked on the DNA. TRBV21-1 is described as a pseudogene. The CDR3 covers 16 residues. CDR3 bases: TGTGCCAGCAGCAAAGAGCGGGGGCGAATGGTCGGGGAGCTGTTTTTT. It codes for CASSKERGRMVGELFF.

V and J are TRBV4-2 and TRBJ1-6; D gene unclear. Trimming took off 1 base at V and 4 bases at J, with 17 bases between the two ends. This CDR3 comprises 18 residues. CDR1 LGHNA and CDR2 YNFKEQ come from the germline V gene. The CDR3 reads CASSQAGSAGVYNSPLHF. CDR3 coding DNA: TGTGCCAGCAGCCAAGCTGGTTCAGCAGGCGTTTATAATTCACCCCTCCACTTT.

Remarks on this clone: This CDR3 is also generated by other DNA sequences in the sample. The chain recombines TRBV5-6 with TRBJ1-2; D unclear. Germline V gene sequence: CDR1 SGHDT, CDR2 YYEEEE. V lost 1 base and J 0 bases, leaving 4 bases between the germline ends. The CDR3 is 13 residues long. Here the CDR3 DNA reads TGTGCCAGCAGCTTGACGGCTAACTATGGCTACACCTTC. Residues: CASSLTANYGYTF. Complete variable domain (other parts from reference TRBV5-6 and TRBJ1-2): DAGVTQSPTHLIKTRGQQVTLRCSPKSGHDTVSWYQQALGQGPQFIFQYYEEEERQRGNFPDRFSGHQFPNYSSELNVNALLLGDSALYLCASSLTANYGYTFGSGTRLTVV.

Comment on this clone: At the DNA level, this CDR3 is encoded by other sequences in the same sample as well. The V call is TRBV10-3, the J call TRBJ1-5; possibly TRBD1 for D (5 bases). With 0 bases removed from V and 0 bases from J, the gap between germline ends came to 9 bases. This CDR3 spans 16 amino acids. CDR1 ENHRY and CDR2 SYGVKD come from the germline V gene. The CDR3 DNA reads TGTGCCATCAGTGAGTCGGGGGGAAATAGCAATCAGCCCCAGCATTTT. This encodes CAISESGGNSNQPQHF.

The rearrangement links TRBV10-1 to TRBJ2-3, with 13 positions matching TRBD2. This CDR3 spans 15 amino acids. The germline CDR1 and CDR2 sequences are WNHNN and SYGVQD (reference sequence). V lost 5 bases, J lost 1 base, and 0 bases stayed unmatched. CDR3 bases: TGCGCCAGCAGTACTAGCGGGGGGGGCACAGATACGCAGTATTTT. This sequence encodes CASSTSGGGTDTQYF.

The chain employs TRBV4-1 and TRBJ2-7; 11 bases line up with TRBD2. CDR1 MGHRA and CDR2 YSYEKL come from the germline V gene. V was clipped by 1 base and J by 2 bases; unmatched bases: 4. CDR3 length equals 16 residues. The CDR3 nucleotides are TGCGCCAGCAGCCAAGTCCCTAGCGGGGGGCCCTACGAGCAGTACTTC. Amino acids: CASSQVPSGGPYEQYF.

The V call is TRBV7-2, the J call TRBJ2-1, with unresolved D. Trimming took 1 base from V and 6 from J, leaving 13 bases between them. CDR3 size: 15 residues. The germline CDR1 and CDR2 sequences are SGHTA and FQGNSA. The CDR3 loop reads CASSLGHGASNEQFF. The CDR3 region has the DNA TGTGCCAGCAGCTTAGGGCACGGAGCGAGCAATGAGCAGTTCTTC.

V is TRBV5-1 and J is TRBJ2-5, with D tentatively TRBD1 (5 bases). This CDR3 has 12 residues. From germline, CDR1 is SGHRS and CDR2 YFSETQ. Trimming removed 4 bases at V and 2 bases at J, with 6 bases between. In DNA form, the CDR3 reads TGCGCCAGCAGCCAGGGACAAGAGACCCAGTACTTC. This gives the protein CASSQGQETQYF.

The V and J genes are TRBV5-6 and TRBJ1-3, with a possible D match to TRBD1 (5 bases). Per the germline V gene, CDR1 is SGHDT and CDR2 is YYEEEE. CDR3 length: 17 residues. V dropped 0 bases and J dropped 0 bases, with 13 bases sitting between them. Written as DNA, the CDR3 is TGTGCCAGCAGCTTGGGGGGACTTGGCCGCTCTGGAAACACCATATATTTT. Translated: CASSLGGLGRSGNTIYF.

This clone was observed a handful of times. Additional DNA sequences in this sample encode the identical CDR3. The chain carries TRBV15 and TRBJ2-5, with unresolved D. Germline lookup yields CDR1 LNHNV and CDR2 YYDKDF (reference sequence). Trimming removed 3 bases at V and 5 bases at J, with 7 bases between. The length of the CDR3 is 12 residues. The DNA of the CDR3 is TGTGCCACCAGCAGGGATGTCGAGACCCAGTACTTC. This gives the protein CATSRDVETQYF.